This TCR beta chain was sequenced in a study of blood T cell repertoires in COVID-19. Study in general: Material from acute and convalescent COVID-19 was sourced from the United States, Italy and Spain. T cells, B-cell-depleted T cells, or PBMCs provided the cDNA or gDNA that served as material.

The V end was cut by 2 bases, the J end by 4 bases, with 14 bases between. Per germline, CDR1 MDHEN and CDR2 SYDVKM. CDR3 length: 15 amino acids. Adults between roughly 18 and 95 years of age took part from under 30 US areas. Clinical history reported by participants formed the basis on which cohorts were assigned. Some clones are missing from TCRdb's copy, which holds only in-frame ones; the method was immunoSEQ multiplex PCR. The data show roughly 160,000 clones, approximately 84% seen once. The chain couples TRBV28 to TRBJ2-5; D may be TRBD2 (5 bases). Sequencing input: PBMCs or T cells enriched from blood (not recorded which). The source is a woman aged 40 to 50 with acute COVID-19. CDR3: CASSLHSPGRETQYF. DNA for the CDR3: TGTGCCAGCAGTTTACATTCTCCGGGGAGAGAGACCCAGTACTTC.